A selection of T cell receptor beta chains follows, all from one sample in a study of blood T cell repertoires in COVID-19. The protocol was immunoSEQ multiplex PCR, while the TCRdb copy is restricted to in-frame clones and leaves out a portion. The sample records approximately 240,000 clones, around 90% being singletons. Sequencing input: PBMCs or T cells enriched from blood (not recorded which). These receptors were obtained from a woman between 25 and 40 years old with acute COVID-19. The CDR3 runs from the conserved cysteine through the conserved F or W. Fields, in order: D gene, V gene, J gene, CDR3 length, clone size, CDR3 DNA, CDR3 protein. The D gene is left open where the match is weak. Size is omitted from some rows. Given values are once, few, many or a class for expanded clones.

d_call: .; v_call: TRBV21-1; j_call: TRBJ2-3; cdr3_length: 16; clone_size: .; cdr3_nt: TGTGCCAGCAAAGCAAAGTCCAGGGATAGCACAGATACGCAGTATTTT; cdr3_aa: CASKAKSRDSTDTQYF
d_call: .; v_call: TRBV28; j_call: TRBJ1-2; cdr3_length: 17; clone_size: .; cdr3_nt: TGTGCCAGCAGTTCCATCCTTTCCGACAGCTATAACTATGGCTACACCTTC; cdr3_aa: CASSSILSDSYNYGYTF
d_call: .; v_call: TRBV28; j_call: TRBJ2-2; cdr3_length: 15; clone_size: .; cdr3_nt: TGTGCCAGCCGTAGACCGGACAGAGACACCGGGGAGCTGTTTTTT; cdr3_aa: CASRRPDRDTGELFF
d_call: TRBD1; v_call: TRBV29-1; j_call: TRBJ1-2; cdr3_length: 13; clone_size: .; cdr3_nt: TGCAGCGTTGGTGAAGACAGGGAAAGTGGCTACACCTTC; cdr3_aa: CSVGEDRESGYTF
d_call: .; v_call: TRBV30; j_call: TRBJ1-1; cdr3_length: 13; clone_size: few; cdr3_nt: TGTGCCTGGAAGGCAGGTAGGAACACTGAAGCTTTCTTT; cdr3_aa: CAWKAGRNTEAFF
d_call: TRBD1; v_call: TRBV9; j_call: TRBJ1-6; cdr3_length: 14; clone_size: .; cdr3_nt: TGTGCCAGCAGCTCGGCAGGGGGCAGTTCACCCCTCCACTTT; cdr3_aa: CASSSAGGSSPLHF
d_call: TRBD2; v_call: TRBV18; j_call: TRBJ2-1; cdr3_length: 17; clone_size: .; cdr3_nt: TGTGCCAGCTCACCAGGATCGGGGGGGCTGAACTACAATGAGCAGTTCTTC; cdr3_aa: CASSPGSGGLNYNEQFF
d_call: TRBD1; v_call: TRBV4-1; j_call: TRBJ1-4; cdr3_length: 15; clone_size: .; cdr3_nt: TGCGCCAGCAGCCAAGAACACAGGGGGGGTGAAAAACTGTTTTTT; cdr3_aa: CASSQEHRGGEKLFF
d_call: .; v_call: TRBV10-2; j_call: TRBJ1-1; cdr3_length: 15; clone_size: .; cdr3_nt: TGCGCCAGCAGTGATTCGCTGGGAGCAAACACTGAAGCTTTCTTT; cdr3_aa: CASSDSLGANTEAFF
d_call: .; v_call: TRBV7-6; j_call: TRBJ1-3; cdr3_length: 15; clone_size: .; cdr3_nt: TGTGCCAGCAGCCCCGGACAGCTCTTTGGAAACACCATATATTTT; cdr3_aa: CASSPGQLFGNTIYF
d_call: TRBD2; v_call: TRBV4-2; j_call: TRBJ2-7; cdr3_length: 16; clone_size: .; cdr3_nt: TGTGCCAGCAGCCAAGAGGAGACTAGCGGCTTTTACGAGCAGTACTTC; cdr3_aa: CASSQEETSGFYEQYF
d_call: .; v_call: TRBV15; j_call: TRBJ2-3; cdr3_length: 15; clone_size: .; cdr3_nt: TGTGCCACCAGCATCGGGGGACAGTACACAGATACGCAGTATTTT; cdr3_aa: CATSIGGQYTDTQYF
d_call: .; v_call: TRBV25-1; j_call: TRBJ1-2; cdr3_length: 12; clone_size: .; cdr3_nt: TGTGCCAGCACAGGGCCTCTGACTGGCTACACCTTC; cdr3_aa: CASTGPLTGYTF
d_call: TRBD2; v_call: TRBV13; j_call: TRBJ2-1; cdr3_length: 16; clone_size: .; cdr3_nt: TGTGCCAGCAGCTTGTCCGGGACTAGCCCTTATGATGAGCAGTTCTTC; cdr3_aa: CASSLSGTSPYDEQFF
d_call: .; v_call: TRBV7-8; j_call: TRBJ2-5; cdr3_length: 15; clone_size: .; cdr3_nt: TGTGCCAGCAGCCTTCTAGGACGGGAGCTTCGGACCCAGTACTTC; cdr3_aa: CASSLLGRELRTQYF
d_call: .; v_call: TRBV7-2; j_call: TRBJ1-2; cdr3_length: 15; clone_size: few; cdr3_nt: TGTGCCAGCAGCCCGGGGGACTGGGCTAACTATGGCTACACCTTC; cdr3_aa: CASSPGDWANYGYTF
d_call: .; v_call: TRBV29-1; j_call: TRBJ2-1; cdr3_length: 15; clone_size: .; cdr3_nt: TGCAGCGGATCGGGGTCAGGTCAGCGGTACAATGAGCAGTTCTTC; cdr3_aa: CSGSGSGQRYNEQFF
d_call: TRBD1; v_call: TRBV5-1; j_call: TRBJ1-6; cdr3_length: 19; clone_size: .; cdr3_nt: TGCGCCAGCAGCTTGGCAGCAGGGGGCCCGAGCTCCTATAATTCACCCCTCCACTTT; cdr3_aa: CASSLAAGGPSSYNSPLHF
d_call: TRBD1; v_call: TRBV24-1; j_call: TRBJ2-3; cdr3_length: 17; clone_size: .; cdr3_nt: TGTGCCACCAGTGACCTCGCCGGGACAGGGGTTACGGATACGCAGTATTTT; cdr3_aa: CATSDLAGTGVTDTQYF
d_call: TRBD1; v_call: TRBV27; j_call: TRBJ2-3; cdr3_length: 14; clone_size: once; cdr3_nt: TGTGCCAGCAGGAGGGACAGAAGCACAGATACGCAGTATTTT; cdr3_aa: CASRRDRSTDTQYF
d_call: .; v_call: TRBV2; j_call: TRBJ2-7; cdr3_length: 11; clone_size: .; cdr3_nt: TGTGCCAGCGGAACGACTGACGAGCAGTACTTC; cdr3_aa: CASGTTDEQYF
d_call: .; v_call: TRBV5-5; j_call: TRBJ2-4; cdr3_length: 14; clone_size: once; cdr3_nt: TGTGCCAGCAGCTTGGTCTGGGAGAACAACATTCAGTACTTC; cdr3_aa: CASSLVWENNIQYF
d_call: .; v_call: TRBV27; j_call: TRBJ2-1; cdr3_length: 12; clone_size: .; cdr3_nt: TGTGCCAGCAGTATGAGGAGGGATGAGCAGTTCTTC; cdr3_aa: CASSMRRDEQFF
d_call: TRBD1; v_call: TRBV6-5; j_call: TRBJ2-6; cdr3_length: 15; clone_size: .; cdr3_nt: TGTGCCAGCAGTTCAACAGGGGCTGGGGCCAACGTCCTGACTTTC; cdr3_aa: CASSSTGAGANVLTF
d_call: TRBD2; v_call: TRBV9; j_call: TRBJ2-5; cdr3_length: 14; clone_size: .; cdr3_nt: TGTGCCAGCAGCGCAGCTGGGACTATTGAGACCCAGTACTTC; cdr3_aa: CASSAAGTIETQYF
d_call: TRBD1; v_call: TRBV11-2; j_call: TRBJ1-3; cdr3_length: 15; clone_size: few; cdr3_nt: TGTGCCAGCAGCTCACAGGGGGCTTCAGGAAACACCATATATTTT; cdr3_aa: CASSSQGASGNTIYF
d_call: .; v_call: TRBV10-3; j_call: TRBJ1-1; cdr3_length: 13; clone_size: .; cdr3_nt: TGTGCCATCACGCCCGTGAGCGAGGGTGAAGCTTTCTTT; cdr3_aa: CAITPVSEGEAFF
d_call: .; v_call: TRBV7-2; j_call: TRBJ2-7; cdr3_length: 15; clone_size: .; cdr3_nt: TGTGCCAGCAGCTTAGGGACAGCAAGTATCTACGAGCAGTACTTC; cdr3_aa: CASSLGTASIYEQYF
d_call: .; v_call: TRBV27; j_call: TRBJ1-3; cdr3_length: 14; clone_size: .; cdr3_nt: TGTGCCAGCAGTTTTCGGTCCTCTGGAAACACCATATATTTT; cdr3_aa: CASSFRSSGNTIYF
d_call: .; v_call: TRBV4-2; j_call: TRBJ1-4; cdr3_length: 17; clone_size: once; cdr3_nt: TGTGCCAGCAGCCAAGATCTCCAGGGGTGGACTAATGAAAAACTGTTTTTT; cdr3_aa: CASSQDLQGWTNEKLFF
d_call: .; v_call: TRBV28; j_call: TRBJ1-1; cdr3_length: 12; clone_size: .; cdr3_nt: TGTGCCAGCAGTTTACAGTTCACTGAAGCTTTCTTT; cdr3_aa: CASSLQFTEAFF
d_call: .; v_call: TRBV27; j_call: TRBJ1-1; cdr3_length: 13; clone_size: .; cdr3_nt: TGTGCCAGCAGGGCGGTTGCGAACACTGAAGCTTTCTTT; cdr3_aa: CASRAVANTEAFF
d_call: .; v_call: TRBV5-1; j_call: TRBJ2-7; cdr3_length: 13; clone_size: .; cdr3_nt: TGCGCCAGCAGCTTGGAACTAGGCCACGAGCAGTACTTC; cdr3_aa: CASSLELGHEQYF
d_call: .; v_call: TRBV10-3; j_call: TRBJ2-7; cdr3_length: 14; clone_size: .; cdr3_nt: TGTGCCATCAGTAGGGACAAGGGTGCGGGTGAGCAGTACTTC; cdr3_aa: CAISRDKGAGEQYF
d_call: TRBD2; v_call: TRBV27; j_call: TRBJ2-6; cdr3_length: 16; clone_size: .; cdr3_nt: TGTGCCAGCAGTTTATCGCGGGGGACTGGGGCCAACGTCCTGACTTTC; cdr3_aa: CASSLSRGTGANVLTF
d_call: .; v_call: TRBV6-5; j_call: TRBJ1-2; cdr3_length: 15; clone_size: .; cdr3_nt: TGTGCCAGCAGTCCCGGGAGGGAGGGCGGTCGTGGCTACACCTTC; cdr3_aa: CASSPGREGGRGYTF
d_call: .; v_call: TRBV6-6; j_call: TRBJ1-2; cdr3_length: 15; clone_size: .; cdr3_nt: TGTGCCAGCAGTTACCGGGACACTGCCATCTATGGCTACACCTTC; cdr3_aa: CASSYRDTAIYGYTF
d_call: .; v_call: TRBV19; j_call: TRBJ1-5; cdr3_length: 15; clone_size: .; cdr3_nt: TGTGCCAGTAGTATAAGGTCCGGAGATAATCAGCCCCAGCATTTT; cdr3_aa: CASSIRSGDNQPQHF
d_call: .; v_call: TRBV21-1; j_call: TRBJ1-1; cdr3_length: 18; clone_size: .; cdr3_nt: TGTGCCAGCAGCAAAGCGCTTCTGCAACAAACCCCGTGCACTGAAGCTTTCTTT; cdr3_aa: CASSKALLQQTPCTEAFF
d_call: .; v_call: TRBV7-9; j_call: TRBJ2-7; cdr3_length: 14; clone_size: .; cdr3_nt: TGTGCCAGCAGCTCCGACAGGCCGGCGGTCGAGCAGTACTTC; cdr3_aa: CASSSDRPAVEQYF
d_call: .; v_call: TRBV10-3; j_call: TRBJ1-1; cdr3_length: 15; clone_size: .; cdr3_nt: TGTGCCATCAGTGAGTCGTCCGCCGGGAACACTGAAGCTTTCTTT; cdr3_aa: CAISESSAGNTEAFF
d_call: .; v_call: TRBV27; j_call: TRBJ1-2; cdr3_length: 13; clone_size: .; cdr3_nt: TGTGCCAGCAGCCACCGGGGTTACTATGGCTACACCTTC; cdr3_aa: CASSHRGYYGYTF
d_call: TRBD2; v_call: TRBV5-1; j_call: TRBJ2-3; cdr3_length: 17; clone_size: .; cdr3_nt: TGCGCCAGCAGCTACACTAGCGGGGGCGTTACTACAGATACGCAGTATTTT; cdr3_aa: CASSYTSGGVTTDTQYF
d_call: .; v_call: TRBV19; j_call: TRBJ2-2; cdr3_length: 15; clone_size: .; cdr3_nt: TGTGCCAGTACCGACCGGCCGGGTTCCACCGGGGAGCTGTTTTTT; cdr3_aa: CASTDRPGSTGELFF
d_call: .; v_call: TRBV7-6; j_call: TRBJ1-3; cdr3_length: 17; clone_size: .; cdr3_nt: TGTGCCAGCAGCTTAGGTTGGTCTAATACGAATGGAAACACCATATATTTT; cdr3_aa: CASSLGWSNTNGNTIYF
d_call: .; v_call: TRBV27; j_call: TRBJ1-6; cdr3_length: 15; clone_size: .; cdr3_nt: TGTGCCAGCAAGTACTTCGGGGCAGGGGATTCACCCCTCCACTTT; cdr3_aa: CASKYFGAGDSPLHF
d_call: TRBD1; v_call: TRBV3-1/TRBV3-2; j_call: TRBJ1-1; cdr3_length: 14; clone_size: .; cdr3_nt: TGTGCCAGCAGCCCCGGGGACAGTAACACTGAAGCTTTCTTT; cdr3_aa: CASSPGDSNTEAFF
d_call: TRBD1; v_call: TRBV9; j_call: TRBJ2-2; cdr3_length: 16; clone_size: .; cdr3_nt: TGTGCCAGCAGCACTCACGGGACAGGGTATACCGGGGAGCTGTTTTTT; cdr3_aa: CASSTHGTGYTGELFF
d_call: .; v_call: TRBV5-6; j_call: TRBJ1-2; cdr3_length: 19; clone_size: .; cdr3_nt: TGTGCCAGCAGCCCGCTTGAGTTCCCTCTACGAGAGATGATCTATGGCTACACCTTC; cdr3_aa: CASSPLEFPLREMIYGYTF
d_call: .; v_call: TRBV9; j_call: TRBJ2-2; cdr3_length: 13; clone_size: .; cdr3_nt: TGTGCCAGCAGCTTGCAGGGCACCGGGGAGCTGTTTTTT; cdr3_aa: CASSLQGTGELFF
d_call: .; v_call: TRBV19; j_call: TRBJ2-7; cdr3_length: 15; clone_size: .; cdr3_nt: TGTGCCAGTAGTACGGTACGGGGGGCGCAGTACGAGCAGTACTTC; cdr3_aa: CASSTVRGAQYEQYF
d_call: TRBD2; v_call: TRBV7-9; j_call: TRBJ2-1; cdr3_length: 16; clone_size: .; cdr3_nt: TGTGCCAGCAGCCATGATACTAGCGGGGGGGCTGGTCGGCAGTTCTTC; cdr3_aa: CASSHDTSGGAGRQFF
d_call: TRBD2; v_call: TRBV28; j_call: TRBJ2-3; cdr3_length: 18; clone_size: .; cdr3_nt: TGTGCCAGCAGTTTATGGGACCTAGCGCGGGGGGTGGCAGATACGCAGTATTTT; cdr3_aa: CASSLWDLARGVADTQYF
d_call: .; v_call: TRBV12-3/TRBV12-4; j_call: TRBJ2-7; cdr3_length: 12; clone_size: .; cdr3_nt: TGTGCCAGCAGTCGGGGTGAATACGAGCAGTACTTC; cdr3_aa: CASSRGEYEQYF
d_call: .; v_call: TRBV12-3/TRBV12-4; j_call: TRBJ2-3; cdr3_length: 13; clone_size: .; cdr3_nt: TGTGCCAGCAGATCGACTAACACAGATACGCAGTATTTT; cdr3_aa: CASRSTNTDTQYF
d_call: .; v_call: TRBV11-2; j_call: TRBJ2-2; cdr3_length: 13; clone_size: .; cdr3_nt: TGTGCCAGCAGCTTAGCCCAATATAAGGAGTCGTTTTTT; cdr3_aa: CASSLAQYKESFF
d_call: TRBD1; v_call: TRBV2; j_call: TRBJ2-5; cdr3_length: 14; clone_size: once; cdr3_nt: TGTGCCAGCAGCGGGACAGGGGACGTAAAGACCCAGTACTTC; cdr3_aa: CASSGTGDVKTQYF
d_call: TRBD1; v_call: TRBV7-9; j_call: TRBJ1-1; cdr3_length: 14; clone_size: .; cdr3_nt: TGTGCCAGCAGCTTAGAAGACAGGGGGGTTGAAGCTTTCTTT; cdr3_aa: CASSLEDRGVEAFF